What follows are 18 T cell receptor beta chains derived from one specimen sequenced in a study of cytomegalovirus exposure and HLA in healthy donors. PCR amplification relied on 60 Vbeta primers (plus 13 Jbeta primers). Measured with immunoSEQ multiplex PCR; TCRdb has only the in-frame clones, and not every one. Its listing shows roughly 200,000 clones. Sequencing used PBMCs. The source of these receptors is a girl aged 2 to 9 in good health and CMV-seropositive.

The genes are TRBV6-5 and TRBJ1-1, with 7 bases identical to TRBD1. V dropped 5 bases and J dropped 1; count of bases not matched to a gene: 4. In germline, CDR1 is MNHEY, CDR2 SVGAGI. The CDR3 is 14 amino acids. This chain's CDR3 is CASSARTGNTEAFF. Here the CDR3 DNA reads TGTGCCAGCAGTGCCCGGACAGGGAACACTGAAGCTTTCTTT.

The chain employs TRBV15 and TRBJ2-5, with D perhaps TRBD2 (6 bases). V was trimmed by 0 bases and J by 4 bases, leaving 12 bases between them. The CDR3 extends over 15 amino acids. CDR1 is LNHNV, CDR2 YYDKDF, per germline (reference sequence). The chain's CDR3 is CATSRDPAEGETQYF. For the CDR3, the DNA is TGTGCCACCAGCAGAGATCCAGCGGAGGGAGAGACCCAGTACTTC.

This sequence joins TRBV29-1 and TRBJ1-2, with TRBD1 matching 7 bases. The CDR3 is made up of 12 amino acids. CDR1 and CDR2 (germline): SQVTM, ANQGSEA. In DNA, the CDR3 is TGCACCCTCCGGGACAGCCTCTATGGCTACACCTTC. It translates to CTLRDSLYGYTF.

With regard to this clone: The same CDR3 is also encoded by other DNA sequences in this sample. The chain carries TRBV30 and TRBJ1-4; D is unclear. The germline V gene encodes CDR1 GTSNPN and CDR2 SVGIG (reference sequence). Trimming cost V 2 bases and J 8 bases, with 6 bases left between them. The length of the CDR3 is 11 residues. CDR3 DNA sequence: TGTGCCTGGAGTCCGGGGGAAAAACTGTTTTTT. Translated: CAWSPGEKLFF.

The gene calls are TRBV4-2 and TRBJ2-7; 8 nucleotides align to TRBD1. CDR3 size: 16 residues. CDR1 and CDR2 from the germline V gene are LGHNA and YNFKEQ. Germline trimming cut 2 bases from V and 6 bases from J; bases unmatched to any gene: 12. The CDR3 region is CASSQSKAGGYPEQYF. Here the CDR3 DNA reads TGTGCCAGCAGCCAATCTAAGGCAGGGGGCTACCCCGAGCAGTACTTC.

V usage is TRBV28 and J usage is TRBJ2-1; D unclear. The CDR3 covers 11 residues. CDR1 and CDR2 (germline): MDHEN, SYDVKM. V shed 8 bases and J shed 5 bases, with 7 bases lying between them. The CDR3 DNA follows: TGTGCCAGCTCCGGTAACAATGAGCAGTTCTTC. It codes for CASSGNNEQFF.

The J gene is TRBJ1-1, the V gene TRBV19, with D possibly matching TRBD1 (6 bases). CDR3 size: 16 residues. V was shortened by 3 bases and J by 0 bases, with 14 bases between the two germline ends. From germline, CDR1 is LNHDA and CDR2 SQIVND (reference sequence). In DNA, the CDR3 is TGTGCCAGTAGTATCCACAGGGAAACCTTGAACACTGAAGCTTTCTTT. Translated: CASSIHRETLNTEAFF.

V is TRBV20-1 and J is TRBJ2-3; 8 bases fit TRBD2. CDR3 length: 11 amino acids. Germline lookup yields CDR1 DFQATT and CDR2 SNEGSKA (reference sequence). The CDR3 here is CSSSGTDTQYF. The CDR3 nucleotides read TGCAGCTCTAGCGGGACAGATACGCAGTATTTT.

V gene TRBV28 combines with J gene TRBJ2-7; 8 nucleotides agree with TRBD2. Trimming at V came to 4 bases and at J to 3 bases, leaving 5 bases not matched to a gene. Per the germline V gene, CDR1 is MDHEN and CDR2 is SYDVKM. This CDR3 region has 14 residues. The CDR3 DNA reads TGTGCCAGCAGTTCGAGCGGGAGCTACTACGAGCAGTACTTC. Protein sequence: CASSSSGSYYEQYF.

The CDR3 nucleotides read TGTGCCAGCAGTGGAGGGGGACGGATCAATCAGCCCCAGCATTTT. It codes for CASSGGGRINQPQHF. The chain recombines TRBV6-1 with TRBJ1-5, with TRBD1 as a possible D gene (6 bases). Germline lookup yields CDR1 MNHNS and CDR2 SASEGT. V lost 4 bases to trimming and J lost 3 bases, with 13 bases between them. The CDR3 sequence is 15 residues long.

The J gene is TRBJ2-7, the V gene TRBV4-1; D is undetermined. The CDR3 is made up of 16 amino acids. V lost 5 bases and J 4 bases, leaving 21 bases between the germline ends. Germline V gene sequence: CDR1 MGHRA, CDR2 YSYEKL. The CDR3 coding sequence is TGCGCCAGCAGCACCCAAATCGACTCTCAAATTTACGAGCAGTACTTC. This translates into CASSTQIDSQIYEQYF.

The DNA for the CDR3 is TGCGCCAGCAGTCTGAGCGGGAGCGGAAACACCGGGGAGCTGTTTTTT. Encoded protein: CASSLSGSGNTGELFF. The chain uses TRBV4-1 and TRBJ2-2; 8 nucleotides match TRBD2. J gave up 2 bases and V 6 bases, and 8 bases lay outside the gene matches. The CDR3 contains 16 residues. Germline lookup yields CDR1 MGHRA and CDR2 YSYEKL.

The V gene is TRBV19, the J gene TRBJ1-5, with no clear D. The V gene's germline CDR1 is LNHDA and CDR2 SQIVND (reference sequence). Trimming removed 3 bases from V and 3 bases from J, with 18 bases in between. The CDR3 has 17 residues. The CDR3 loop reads CASSIIGGSWNNQPQHF. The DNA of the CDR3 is TGTGCCAGTAGTATTATCGGCGGATCGTGGAACAATCAGCCCCAGCATTTT.

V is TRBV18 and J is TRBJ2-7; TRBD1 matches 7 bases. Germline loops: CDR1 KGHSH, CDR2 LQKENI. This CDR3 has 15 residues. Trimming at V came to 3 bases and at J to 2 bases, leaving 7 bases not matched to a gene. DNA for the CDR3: TGTGCCAGCTCACCGACAGGGAGATTAACCTACGAGCAGTACTTC. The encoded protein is CASSPTGRLTYEQYF. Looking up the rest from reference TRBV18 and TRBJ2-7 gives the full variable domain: NAGVMQNPRHLVRRRGQEARLRCSPMKGHSHVYWYRQLPEEGLKFMVYLQKENIIDESGMPKERFSAEFPKEGPSILRIQQVVRGDSAAYFCASSPTGRLTYEQYFGPGTRLTVT.

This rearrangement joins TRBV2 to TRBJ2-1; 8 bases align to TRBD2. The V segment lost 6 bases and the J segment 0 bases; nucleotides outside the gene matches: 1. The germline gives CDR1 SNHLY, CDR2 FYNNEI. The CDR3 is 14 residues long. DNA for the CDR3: TGTGCCAGCAGGACTAGCGCCTCCTACAATGAGCAGTTCTTC. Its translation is CASRTSASYNEQFF. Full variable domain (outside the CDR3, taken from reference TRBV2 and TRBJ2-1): EPEVTQTPSHQVTQMGQEVILRCVPISNHLYFYWYRQILGQKVEFLVSFYNNEISEKSEIFDDQFSVERPDGSNFTLKIRSTKLEDSAMYFCASRTSASYNEQFFGPGTRLTVL.

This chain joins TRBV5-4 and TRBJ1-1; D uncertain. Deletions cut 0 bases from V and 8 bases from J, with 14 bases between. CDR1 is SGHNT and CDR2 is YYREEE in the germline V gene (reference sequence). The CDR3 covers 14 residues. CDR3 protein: CASSLEVAAPEAFF. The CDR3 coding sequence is TGTGCCAGCAGCTTGGAGGTGGCAGCGCCCGAAGCTTTCTTT.

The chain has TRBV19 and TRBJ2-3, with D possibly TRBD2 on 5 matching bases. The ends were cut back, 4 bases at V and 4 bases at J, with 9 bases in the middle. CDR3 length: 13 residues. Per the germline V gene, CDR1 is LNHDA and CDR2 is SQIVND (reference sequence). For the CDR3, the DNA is TGTGCCAGTAGTACAGGACTCTCAGATACGCAGTATTTT. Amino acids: CASSTGLSDTQYF.

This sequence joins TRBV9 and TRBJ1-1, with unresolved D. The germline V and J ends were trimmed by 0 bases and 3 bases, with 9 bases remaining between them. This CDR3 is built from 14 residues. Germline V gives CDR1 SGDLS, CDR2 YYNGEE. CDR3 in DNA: TGTGCCAGCAGCGTAGTTTCGGGTTACACTGAAGCTTTCTTT. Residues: CASSVVSGYTEAFF. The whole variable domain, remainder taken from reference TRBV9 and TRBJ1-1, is DSGVTQTPKHLITATGQRVTLRCSPRSGDLSVYWYQQSLDQGLQFLIQYYNGEERAKGNILERFSAQQFPDLHSELNLSSLELGDSALYFCASSVVSGYTEAFFGQGTRLTVV.